This T cell receptor (beta chain) was recorded in a study of T cell changes during pregnancy in multiple sclerosis. TCRdb's table, derived via immunoSEQ multiplex PCR, lists solely in-frame clones and lacks some. The sample shows roughly 90,000 clones, roughly 90% of them seen only once. The CDR3 contains 13 residues. Germline V gene data show CDR1 as SGHKS and CDR2 as YYEKEE (reference sequence). The trim removed 5 bases at V and 4 bases at J, leaving 2 bases unmatched. This sample comprised peripheral blood, obtained before pregnancy. This TCR was recovered from a female donor with multiple sclerosis, enrolled in a pregnancy study. V usage is TRBV5-5 and J usage is TRBJ2-3, with 9 bases matching TRBD2. The CDR3 nucleotides read TGTGCCAGCAGTTGGACTAGCGCAGATACGCAGTATTTT. Its translation is CASSWTSADTQYF.